A single sample gave rise to the 7 T cell receptor beta chains below, sequenced in a study of cytomegalovirus exposure and HLA in healthy donors. Libraries were prepared by immunoSEQ multiplex PCR; TCRdb keeps only in-frame clonotypes and omits some of them. The repertoire holds roughly 260,000 clones, with around 89% as singletons. Material: PBMCs. The receptors derive from a woman under 30 in good health and CMV-seronegative.

V and J are TRBV4-1 and TRBJ1-3; 8 nucleotides match TRBD1. Trimming removed 0 bases from V and 9 bases from J; junction bases left unmatched: 10. CDR1 MGHRA and CDR2 YSYEKL come from the germline V gene. CDR3 length equals 16 residues. The CDR3 reads CASSQETGGTWGTIYF. DNA of the CDR3: TGCGCCAGCAGCCAAGAAACAGGGGGAACTTGGGGCACCATATATTTT.

This clone was observed a single time. CDR3 amino acids: CASSPPGGFAGNTIYF. The CDR3 nucleotides read TGTGCCAGCTCACCACCAGGCGGGTTCGCTGGAAACACCATATATTTT. The J gene is TRBJ1-3, the V gene TRBV18; D is ambiguous. CDR1 and CDR2 (germline): KGHSH, LQKENI. Trimming shortened V by 0 bases and J by 2 bases, and 11 bases separated the two germline ends. The CDR3 has 16 residues. Full variable domain (outside the CDR3, taken from reference TRBV18 and TRBJ1-3): NAGVMQNPRHLVRRRGQEARLRCSPMKGHSHVYWYRQLPEEGLKFMVYLQKENIIDESGMPKERFSAEFPKEGPSILRIQQVVRGDSAAYFCASSPPGGFAGNTIYFGEGSWLTVV.

This clone occurred once. J is TRBJ1-5 and V is TRBV28; 9 bases fit TRBD1. Germline CDR1 MDHEN, CDR2 SYDVKM. The CDR3 runs 16 residues. V shed 1 base and J 5 bases; nucleotides not matched to a gene: 6. This CDR3 reads CASSLSGQGPDQPQHF. The CDR3 DNA reads TGTGCCAGCAGTTTATCAGGACAGGGGCCTGATCAGCCCCAGCATTTT.

The gene calls are TRBV6-1 and TRBJ1-1; D is perhaps TRBD1 (5 bases). V lost 6 bases and J lost 1, with 12 bases in between. Germline loops: CDR1 MNHNS, CDR2 SASEGT. This CDR3 has 14 amino acids. DNA for the CDR3: TGTGCCAGCAGCGACCCTGGACAGAACACTGAAGCTTTCTTT. As protein: CASSDPGQNTEAFF.

The genes are TRBV7-8 and TRBJ2-1, with a possible D match to TRBD1 (5 bases). Germline V gives CDR1 SGHVS, CDR2 FQNEAQ. This CDR3 has 15 residues. Deletions cut 1 base from V and 7 bases from J, with 14 bases between. The CDR3 region has the DNA TGTGCCAGCAGCTTAGGGTCAGGGTCTATTAATGAGCAGTTCTTC. This gives the protein CASSLGSGSINEQFF.

The rearrangement links TRBV5-1 to TRBJ2-3; 7 positions agree with TRBD1. Germline V gene lookup returns CDR1 SGHRS and CDR2 YFSETQ. The CDR3 loop spans 15 amino acids. V gave up 4 bases and J gave up 0 bases; unmatched junction bases: 5. The CDR3 region has the DNA TGCGCCAGCAGCCGCAGCAGGGGGAGCACAGATACGCAGTATTTT. Translated, it gives CASSRSRGSTDTQYF.

The V call is TRBV5-1, the J call TRBJ1-1, with 9 bases aligning to TRBD1. The CDR3 spans 16 residues. V trimming: 0 bases; J trimming: 4 bases; junction bases outside the gene matches: 7. Germline CDR1 and CDR2: SGHRS and YFSETQ. The CDR3: CASSLGFTGGGTEAFF. In DNA, the CDR3 is TGCGCCAGCAGCTTGGGATTCACAGGGGGCGGCACTGAAGCTTTCTTT.